The following is a TCR beta chain sequence with its context. This entry is derived from a study of blood T cell repertoires in COVID-19. Study information: Sites in the United States, Italy and Spain provided acute and convalescent COVID-19 samples. From T cells, B-cell-depleted T cells, or PBMCs came the material, which was cDNA or gDNA.

Methods used by the authors: For nucleated cells, counts were estimated from reference gene primer amplification. Measured with immunoSEQ multiplex PCR; TCRdb has only the in-frame clones, and not every one. V and J calls and clone size are copied from that table; D and trimming were computed from the DNA. Among 210,000 or so clones listed, around 79% were seen once. The CDR3 contains 14 residues. Per germline, CDR1 LNHDA and CDR2 SQIVND (reference sequence). Germline trimming cut 4 bases from V and 4 bases from J; bases unmatched to any gene: 3. The sequence came from a man over 45 who had recovered from COVID-19. Material for sequencing was peripheral blood. V is TRBV19 and J is TRBJ2-4; the match to TRBD2 covers 8 bases. The CDR3 nucleotides read TGTGCCAGTAGTACCGGGACTAGAAAAAACATTCAGTACTTC. This gives the protein CASSTGTRKNIQYF.